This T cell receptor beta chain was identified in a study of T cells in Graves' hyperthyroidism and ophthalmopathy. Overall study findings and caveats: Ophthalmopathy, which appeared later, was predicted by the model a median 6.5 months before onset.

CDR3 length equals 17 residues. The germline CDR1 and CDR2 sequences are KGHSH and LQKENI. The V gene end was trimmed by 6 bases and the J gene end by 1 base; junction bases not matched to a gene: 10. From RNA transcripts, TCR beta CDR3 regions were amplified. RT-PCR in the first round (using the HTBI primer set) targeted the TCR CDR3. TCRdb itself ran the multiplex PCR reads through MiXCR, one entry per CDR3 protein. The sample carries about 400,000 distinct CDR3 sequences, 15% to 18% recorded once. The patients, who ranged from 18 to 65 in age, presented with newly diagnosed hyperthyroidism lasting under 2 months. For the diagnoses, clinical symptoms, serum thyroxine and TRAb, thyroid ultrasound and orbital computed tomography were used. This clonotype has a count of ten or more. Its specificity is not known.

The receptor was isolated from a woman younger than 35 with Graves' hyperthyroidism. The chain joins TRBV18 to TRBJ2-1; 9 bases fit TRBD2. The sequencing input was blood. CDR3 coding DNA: TGTGCCAGCTCTCCTTATATTCTAGCGGGGTCCTACAATGAGCAGTTCTTC. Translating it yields CASSPYILAGSYNEQFF.